The 2 T cell receptor beta chains given below trace back to one sample, sequenced in a study of blood T cell repertoires in COVID-19. Sequencing used immunoSEQ multiplex PCR; TCRdb keeps in-frame clones, though not all of them. Of around 120,000 clones in the sample, around 79% were seen once. The sequenced sample was peripheral blood. Source of these receptors: a man over 45 with acute or convalescent COVID-19.

V and J are TRBV12-3 or TRBV12-4 and TRBJ1-1; no reliable D call. The CDR3 is made up of 12 amino acids. Trimming stripped 6 bases from V and 10 bases from J, with 15 bases between. The CDR3 spells CASSPSRLGAFF. DNA of the CDR3: TGTGCCAGCAGCCCCTCCAGACTGGGAGCTTTCTTT.

The V and J genes are TRBV28 and TRBJ1-6; no definite D call. This CDR3 spans 15 amino acids. The V end was cut by 8 bases, the J end by 0 bases, with 11 bases between. In germline, CDR1 is MDHEN, CDR2 SYDVKM. Here the CDR3 DNA reads TGTGCCAGCGGTGGTGCCGGCTCCTATAATTCACCCCTCCACTTT. Its protein is CASGGAGSYNSPLHF.